This T cell receptor (beta chain) was obtained from a study of blood T cell repertoires in COVID-19. Study-wide background: COVID-19 samples from acute and convalescent phases originated in the United States, Italy and Spain. PBMCs, B-cell-depleted T cells, or T cells were the source of the cDNA or gDNA that made up the material.

As originally analysed: Researchers report that nucleated cell counts were estimated from reference gene primer amplification. TCRdb's copy holds only in-frame clones and misses some; the assay was immunoSEQ multiplex PCR. The V and J calls and clone size were taken over from that table, and D and trimming were inferred from the DNA. The table records about 130,000 clones, approximately 85% of them present only once. With V trimmed by 4 bases and J by 0 bases, 7 bases remained unmatched. The CDR3 covers 19 residues. Looked up from germline, CDR1 is MNHNS and CDR2 is SASEGT. What was sequenced was peripheral blood. This sequence was found in a human donor in a cohort sampled during active COVID-19. The rearrangement uses TRBV6-1 and TRBJ2-1; TRBD2 matches at 15 bases. CDR3 in DNA: TGTGCCAGCAGTGCCCGGGGACTAGCGGGAGGTAACTCCTACAATGAGCAGTTCTTC. Protein: CASSARGLAGGNSYNEQFF.